A selection of T cell receptor beta chains follows, all from one sample in a study of T-cell reconstitution after alpha-beta-depleted transplantation in children. TCRdb redid the calling of the PCR reads with MiXCR, one entry per CDR3 protein. The profile covers about 17,000 distinct CDR3 sequences, with roughly 5.3% appearing a single time and around 6.9% taken by the ten largest. Sequencing used PBMCs, obtained before TCRalphabeta/CD19-depleted stem cell transplant. Receptors were obtained from a boy younger than 18 with acute lymphoblastic leukemia, due to receive a stem cell transplant. The CDR3 runs from the conserved cysteine through the conserved F or W. The order of the fields is clone size, CDR3 length, D gene, V gene, J gene, CDR3 protein, CDR3 DNA. A D gene is named only where the DNA matches it firmly. The size of a clone is reported for some rows only, either as once, few or many, or as a class for expanded clones.

>NA|11|TRBD2|TRBV7-9|TRBJ2-1
CAYPGGNEQFF
TGTGCCTACCCGGGGGGCAATGAGCAGTTCTTC
>NA|16|TRBD1|TRBV5-8|TRBJ2-1
CASSHPQGAGDNEQFF
TGTGCCAGCAGCCACCCGCAGGGGGCCGGAGACAATGAGCAGTTCTTC
>many|13|NA|TRBV7-2|TRBJ1-4
CASSPVGGEKLFF
TGTGCCAGCAGCCCGGTAGGAGGGGAAAAACTGTTTTTT
>medium-sized|13|NA|TRBV7-2|TRBJ1-1
CASSLDWGTEAFF
TGTGCCAGCAGCTTAGACTGGGGAACTGAAGCTTTCTTT
>many|19|NA|TRBV5-4|TRBJ1-3
CASSLEVWIGDTSGNTIYF
TGTGCCAGCAGCTTGGAAGTTTGGATTGGGGACACCTCTGGAAACACCATATATTTT
>many|9|NA|TRBV7-9|TRBJ2-5
CATEPPLYF
TGTGCCACCGAACCCCCGCTGTACTTC
>many|17|NA|TRBV6-1|TRBJ1-4
CASSGRDGRATNEKLFF
TGTGCCAGCAGTGGCCGCGATGGCCGGGCAACTAATGAAAAACTGTTTTTT
>many|14|NA|TRBV7-9|TRBJ2-7
CASSFYKVLDEQYF
TGTGCCAGCAGCTTCTATAAAGTCCTCGACGAGCAGTACTTC
>many|17|NA|TRBV28|TRBJ2-1
CASSFSWGWYLTNEQFF
TGTGCCAGCAGTTTTAGCTGGGGATGGTACCTCACCAATGAGCAGTTCTTC
>many|13|NA|TRBV6-2/TRBV6-3|TRBJ1-1
CASTKQGRTEAFF
TGTGCCAGCACCAAACAGGGCCGCACTGAAGCTTTCTTT
>medium-sized|16|NA|TRBV7-8|TRBJ2-2
CASSLTRITNTGELFF
TGTGCCAGCAGCTTAACACGGATAACGAACACCGGGGAGCTGTTTTTT
>medium-sized|14|NA|TRBV5-1|TRBJ2-1
CASSLGLIYNEQFF
TGCGCCAGCAGCTTAGGGTTGATCTACAATGAGCAGTTCTTC
>many|15|TRBD1|TRBV12-3/TRBV12-4|TRBJ1-2
CASSPYYRGSYGYTF
TGTGCCAGCAGCCCTTACTACAGGGGAAGCTATGGCTACACCTTC
>many|14|NA|TRBV7-2|TRBJ1-5
CASSPGLNNQPQHF
TGTGCCAGCAGCCCCGGACTGAACAATCAGCCCCAGCATTTT
>NA|14|TRBD1|TRBV5-1|TRBJ1-2
CASSLEGQGDGYTF
TGCGCCAGCAGCTTGGAGGGACAGGGGGATGGCTACACCTTC
>many|15|NA|TRBV4-1|TRBJ1-1
CASSQDTDLNTEAFF
TGCGCCAGCAGCCAAGACACGGATTTGAACACTGAAGCTTTCTTT
>many|13|NA|TRBV12-3/TRBV12-4|TRBJ2-3
CASSPGRGDTQYF
TGTGCCAGCAGTCCGGGGCGTGGAGATACGCAGTATTTT
>many|16|NA|TRBV5-1|TRBJ1-1
CASSLERSRRDTEAFF
TGCGCCAGCAGCTTGGAGAGGTCCCGAAGGGACACTGAAGCTTTCTTT
>NA|8|NA|TRBV4-1|TRBJ1-5
CANQPQHF
TGCGCCAATCAGCCCCAGCATTTT
>many|13|NA|TRBV7-8|TRBJ2-3
CASSFGERDTQYF
TGTGCCAGCAGCTTTGGCGAGCGGGATACGCAGTATTTT
>many|21|NA|TRBV24-1|TRBJ2-1
CATSDSLFVGRTKSSYNEQFF
TGTGCCACCAGTGATTCCCTTTTCGTTGGTCGGACCAAAAGCTCCTACAATGAGCAGTTCTTC
>medium-sized|16|NA|TRBV7-6|TRBJ1-5
CASSLATELPNQPQHF
TGTGCCAGCAGCTTAGCGACAGAGCTGCCTAATCAGCCCCAGCATTTT
>many|15|NA|TRBV12-3/TRBV12-4|TRBJ2-7
CASSSSPGNTYEQYF
TGTGCCAGCAGCTCCTCCCCCGGAAATACCTACGAGCAGTACTTC
>many|15|TRBD1|TRBV20-1|TRBJ2-7
CSARDGDRGPYEQYF
TGCAGTGCTAGAGATGGGGACAGGGGCCCTTACGAGCAGTACTTC
>many|15|NA|TRBV7-2|TRBJ2-3
CASSRDTTSLDTQYF
TGTGCCAGCAGCCGAGACACGACAAGTTTAGATACGCAGTATTTT
>medium-sized|15|TRBD1|TRBV5-5|TRBJ1-5
CASSSLTGGNQPQHF
TGTGCCAGCAGCTCGTTGACAGGGGGGAATCAGCCCCAGCATTTT
>many|13|NA|TRBV20-1|TRBJ1-2
CSARVLQVYGYTF
TGCAGTGCTAGAGTGCTACAGGTCTATGGCTACACCTTC
>medium-sized|14|NA|TRBV4-3|TRBJ2-2
CASSQPTSTGELFF
TGCGCCAGCAGCCAACCTACTAGCACCGGGGAGCTGTTTTTT
>many|14|TRBD1|TRBV5-6|TRBJ2-7
CASTHPGQSYEQYF
TGTGCCAGCACCCACCCGGGACAGAGTTACGAGCAGTACTTC
>many|13|NA|TRBV5-4|TRBJ1-2
CASSLPLSYGYTF
TGTGCCAGCAGCTTACCCCTTTCCTATGGCTACACCTTC
>few|19|TRBD1|TRBV27|TRBJ1-6
CASSLYGRRGRTYNSPLHF
TGTGCCAGCAGTCTATACGGACGTAGGGGGCGCACCTATAATTCACCCCTCCACTTT
>many|14|NA|TRBV20-1|TRBJ1-2
CSAARMDDYGGYTF
TGCAGTGCTGCCCGGATGGACGACTATGGGGGCTACACCTTC
>many|17|NA|TRBV12-3/TRBV12-4|TRBJ2-3
CASSSGSWLNSTDTQYF
TGTGCCAGCAGTTCAGGTTCTTGGCTCAATAGCACAGATACGCAGTATTTT
>many|16|TRBD2|TRBV5-1|TRBJ2-3
CASSPKGVAGTDTQYF
TGCGCCAGCAGCCCCAAGGGGGTAGCGGGGACAGATACGCAGTATTTT
>many|13|NA|TRBV7-8|TRBJ1-4
CASRVGLNEKLFF
TGTGCCAGCAGGGTAGGGTTGAATGAAAAACTGTTTTTT
>many|13|NA|TRBV12-3/TRBV12-4|TRBJ2-7
CASSSSGAYEQYF
TGTGCCAGCAGTTCCTCGGGGGCCTACGAGCAGTACTTC
>many|12|NA|TRBV3-1|TRBJ2-5
CASSQDVETQYF
TGTGCCAGCAGCCAAGATGTTGAGACCCAGTACTTC
>many|13|NA|TRBV14|TRBJ1-2
CASSQDTRLDYTF
TGTGCCAGCAGCCAAGATACCCGGCTCGACTACACCTTC
>once|17|NA|TRBV7-3|TRBJ2-3
CAMSSGRVWGYTDTQYF
TGTGCCATGAGCTCCGGCAGGGTTTGGGGGTACACAGATACGCAGTATTTT
>many|15|TRBD2|TRBV18|TRBJ2-1
CASSPASSGNNEQFF
TGTGCCAGCTCACCCGCTTCTAGCGGAAACAATGAGCAGTTCTTC
>many|16|TRBD2|TRBV20-1|TRBJ2-2
CSASRSGGVGTGELFF
TGCAGTGCTAGCCGTAGCGGGGGGGTAGGGACCGGGGAGCTGTTTTTT
>many|15|TRBD2|TRBV6-5|TRBJ2-7
CASSPWTSGTDEQYF
TGTGCCAGCAGTCCGTGGACTAGCGGGACGGACGAGCAGTACTTC